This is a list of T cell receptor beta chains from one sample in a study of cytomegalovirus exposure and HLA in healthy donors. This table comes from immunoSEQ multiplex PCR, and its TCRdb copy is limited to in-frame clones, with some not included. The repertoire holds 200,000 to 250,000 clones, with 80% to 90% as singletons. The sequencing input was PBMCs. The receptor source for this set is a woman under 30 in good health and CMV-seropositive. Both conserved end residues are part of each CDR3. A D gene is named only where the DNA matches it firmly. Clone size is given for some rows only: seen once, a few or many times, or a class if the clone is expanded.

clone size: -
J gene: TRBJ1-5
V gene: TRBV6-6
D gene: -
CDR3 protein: CASSYGRGLNQPQHF
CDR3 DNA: TGTGCCAGCAGTTACGGAAGGGGTCTCAATCAGCCCCAGCATTTT

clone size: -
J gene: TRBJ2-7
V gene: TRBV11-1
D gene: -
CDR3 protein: CASSLGFNRASYEQYF
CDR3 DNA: TGTGCCAGCAGCTTAGGTTTTAACAGGGCAAGCTACGAGCAGTACTTC

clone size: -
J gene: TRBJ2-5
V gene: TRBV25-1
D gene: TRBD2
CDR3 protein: CASSPGLGRETQYF
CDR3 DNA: TGTGCCAGCAGCCCGGGACTAGGTAGAGAGACCCAGTACTTC

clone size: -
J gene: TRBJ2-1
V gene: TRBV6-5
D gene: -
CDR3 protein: CASSRDTRLGNEQFF
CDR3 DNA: TGTGCCAGCAGTCGGGACACGAGACTCGGCAATGAGCAGTTCTTC

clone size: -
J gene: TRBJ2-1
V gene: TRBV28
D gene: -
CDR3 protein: CASSDQRNEQFF
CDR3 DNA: TGTGCCAGCAGTGACCAGCGGAATGAGCAGTTCTTC

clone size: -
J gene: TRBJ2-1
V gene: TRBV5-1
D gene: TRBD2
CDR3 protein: CASSLDPSGRANEQFF
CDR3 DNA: TGCGCCAGCAGCTTGGATCCGAGCGGGAGGGCCAATGAGCAGTTCTTC

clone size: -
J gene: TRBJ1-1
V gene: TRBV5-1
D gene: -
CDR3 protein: CASSLESGRGTEAFF
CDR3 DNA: TGCGCCAGCAGCTTGGAGTCGGGTAGGGGCACTGAAGCTTTCTTT

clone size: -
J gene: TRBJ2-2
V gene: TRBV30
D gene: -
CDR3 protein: CAWIQPASVTGELFF
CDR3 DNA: TGTGCCTGGATTCAGCCGGCTAGCGTAACCGGGGAGCTGTTTTTT

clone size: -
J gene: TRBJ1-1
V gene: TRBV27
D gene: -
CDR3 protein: CASTNFLTEAFF
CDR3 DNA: TGTGCCAGCACCAACTTTCTAACTGAAGCTTTCTTT

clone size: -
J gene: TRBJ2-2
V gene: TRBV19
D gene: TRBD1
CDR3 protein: CASHRDRVNTGELFF
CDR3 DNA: TGTGCCAGTCACCGGGACAGGGTGAACACCGGGGAGCTGTTTTTT

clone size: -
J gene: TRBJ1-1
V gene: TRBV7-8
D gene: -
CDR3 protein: CASSPRTGSSTEAFF
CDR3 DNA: TGTGCCAGCAGCCCTCGAACAGGGTCCAGCACTGAAGCTTTCTTT

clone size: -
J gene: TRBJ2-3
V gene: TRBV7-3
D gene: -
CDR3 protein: CASSFAGTSDTQYF
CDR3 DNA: TGTGCCAGCAGCTTCGCTGGGACTTCAGATACGCAGTATTTT

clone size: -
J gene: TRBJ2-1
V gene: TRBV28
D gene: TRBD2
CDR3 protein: CASRTTSGRADEQFF
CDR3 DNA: TGTGCCAGCAGGACTACTAGCGGGAGGGCAGATGAGCAGTTCTTC

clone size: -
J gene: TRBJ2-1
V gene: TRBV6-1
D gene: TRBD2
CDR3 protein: CASSEVASGSSNEQFF
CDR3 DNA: TGTGCCAGCAGTGAAGTGGCTAGCGGGAGTTCCAATGAGCAGTTCTTC

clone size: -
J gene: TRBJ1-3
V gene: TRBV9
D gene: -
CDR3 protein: CASSVADMGRSGNTIYF
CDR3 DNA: TGTGCCAGCAGCGTAGCCGATATGGGCCGCTCTGGAAACACCATATATTTT

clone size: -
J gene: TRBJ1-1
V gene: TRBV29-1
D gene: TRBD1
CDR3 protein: CSGQGLNTEAFF
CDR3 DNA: TGCAGCGGACAGGGCTTAAACACTGAAGCTTTCTTT

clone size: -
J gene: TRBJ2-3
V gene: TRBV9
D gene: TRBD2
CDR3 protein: CASSTLAGGGTDTQYF
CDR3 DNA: TGTGCCAGCAGCACCCTAGCGGGAGGAGGCACAGATACGCAGTATTTT

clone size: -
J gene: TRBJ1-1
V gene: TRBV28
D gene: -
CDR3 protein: CASSISRGDREAFF
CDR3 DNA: TGTGCCAGCAGTATCTCAAGGGGCGACCGCGAAGCTTTCTTT

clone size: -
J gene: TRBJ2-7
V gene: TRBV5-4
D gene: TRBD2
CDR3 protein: CASSLGPGWGAGGSYEQYF
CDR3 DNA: TGTGCCAGCAGCTTGGGCCCGGGCTGGGGAGCGGGAGGCTCCTACGAGCAGTACTTC

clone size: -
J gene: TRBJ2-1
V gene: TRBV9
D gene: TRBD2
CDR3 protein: CASSVGGTSGRVGNEQFF
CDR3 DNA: TGTGCCAGCAGCGTAGGGGGGACTAGCGGGAGGGTAGGCAATGAGCAGTTCTTC

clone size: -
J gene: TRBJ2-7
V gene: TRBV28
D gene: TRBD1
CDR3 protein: CASSVLMDRVSYEQYF
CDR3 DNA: TGTGCCAGCAGTGTTCTGATGGACAGGGTCTCCTACGAGCAGTACTTC

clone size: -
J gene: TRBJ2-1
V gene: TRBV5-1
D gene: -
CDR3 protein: CASSSDRSYNEQFF
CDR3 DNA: TGCGCCAGCAGTTCCGACAGGTCCTACAATGAGCAGTTCTTC

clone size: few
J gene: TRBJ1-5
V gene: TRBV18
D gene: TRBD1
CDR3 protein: CASSPGQLRDQPQHF
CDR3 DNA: TGTGCCAGCTCCCCGGGACAGCTGAGAGATCAGCCCCAGCATTTT

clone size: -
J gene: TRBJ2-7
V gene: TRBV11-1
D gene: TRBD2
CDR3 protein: CASSSRGLVAGDEQYF
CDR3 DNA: TGTGCCAGCAGCAGCAGAGGTCTGGTAGCGGGGGACGAGCAGTACTTC

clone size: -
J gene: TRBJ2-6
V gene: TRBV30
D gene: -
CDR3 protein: CAWSVGAGANVLTF
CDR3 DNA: TGTGCCTGGAGTGTAGGGGCTGGGGCCAACGTCCTGACTTTC

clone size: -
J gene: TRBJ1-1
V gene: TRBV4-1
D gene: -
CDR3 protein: CASSPSQGLTEAFF
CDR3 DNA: TGCGCCAGCAGCCCCTCCCAGGGGCTCACTGAAGCTTTCTTT

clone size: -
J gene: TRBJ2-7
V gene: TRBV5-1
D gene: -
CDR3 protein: CASSLGWGDSYEQYF
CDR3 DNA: TGCGCCAGCAGCTTGGGGTGGGGAGATTCCTACGAGCAGTACTTC

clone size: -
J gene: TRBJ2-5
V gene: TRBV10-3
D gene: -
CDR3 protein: CAITNSPQETQYF
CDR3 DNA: TGTGCCATCACCAACTCTCCCCAAGAGACCCAGTACTTC

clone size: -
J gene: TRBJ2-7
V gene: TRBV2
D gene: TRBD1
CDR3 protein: CASSERDRGYEQYF
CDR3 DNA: TGTGCCAGCAGTGAACGGGACAGGGGCTACGAGCAGTACTTC

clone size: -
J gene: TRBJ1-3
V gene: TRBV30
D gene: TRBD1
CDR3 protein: CAWRDRGPGNTIYF
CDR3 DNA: TGTGCCTGGAGAGACAGGGGGCCTGGAAACACCATATATTTT

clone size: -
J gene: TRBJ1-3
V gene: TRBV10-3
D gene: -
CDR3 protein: CAISESRGSGNTIYF
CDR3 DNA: TGTGCCATCAGTGAGTCCAGGGGTTCTGGAAACACCATATATTTT

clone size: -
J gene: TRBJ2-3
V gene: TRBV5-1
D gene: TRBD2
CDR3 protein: CASSFNTQGTSGRGTDTQYF
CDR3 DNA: TGCGCCAGCAGCTTTAACACCCAAGGGACTAGCGGGAGAGGAACAGATACGCAGTATTTT

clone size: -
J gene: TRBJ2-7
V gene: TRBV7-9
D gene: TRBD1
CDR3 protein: CASSPSPLDRGSEQYF
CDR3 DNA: TGTGCCAGCAGCCCGAGCCCCCTGGACAGGGGAAGCGAGCAGTACTTC

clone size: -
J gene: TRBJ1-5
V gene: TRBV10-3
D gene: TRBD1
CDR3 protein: CAVGGLSNQPQHF
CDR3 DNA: TGTGCCGTAGGGGGCTTGAGCAATCAGCCCCAGCATTTT

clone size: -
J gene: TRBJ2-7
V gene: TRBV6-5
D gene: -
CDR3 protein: CASKDSSYEQYF
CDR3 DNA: TGTGCCAGCAAGGACAGCTCCTACGAGCAGTACTTC

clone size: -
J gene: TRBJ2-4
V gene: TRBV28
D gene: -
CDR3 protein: CASSFRADELDF
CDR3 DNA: TGTGCCAGCAGTTTCAGGGCCGATGAGTTGGACTTC

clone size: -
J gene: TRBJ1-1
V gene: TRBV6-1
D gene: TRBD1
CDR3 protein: CASSAGQGMNTEAFF
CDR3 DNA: TGTGCCAGCAGTGCAGGACAGGGGATGAACACTGAAGCTTTCTTT

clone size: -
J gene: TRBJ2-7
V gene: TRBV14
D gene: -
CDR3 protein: CASSQGDWGQAHYEQYF
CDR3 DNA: TGTGCCAGCAGCCAAGGCGATTGGGGCCAGGCTCACTACGAGCAGTACTTC

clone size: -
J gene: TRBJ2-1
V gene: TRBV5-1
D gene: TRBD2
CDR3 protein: CASSFIWEGGPHEQFF
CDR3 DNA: TGCGCCAGCAGCTTCATATGGGAGGGAGGGCCCCATGAGCAGTTCTTC

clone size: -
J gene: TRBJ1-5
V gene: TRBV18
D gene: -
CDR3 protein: CASSRYRTDYSNQPQHF
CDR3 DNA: TGTGCCAGCTCACGATATAGGACAGATTATAGCAATCAGCCCCAGCATTTT

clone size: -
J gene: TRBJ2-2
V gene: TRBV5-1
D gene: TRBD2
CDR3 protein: CASSRLAGANTGELFF
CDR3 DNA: TGCGCCAGCAGCCGGCTAGCGGGAGCGAACACCGGGGAGCTGTTTTTT

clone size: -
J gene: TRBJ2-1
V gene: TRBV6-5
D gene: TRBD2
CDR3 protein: CASSLAGGGNEQFF
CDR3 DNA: TGTGCCAGCAGTTTAGCGGGAGGGGGCAATGAGCAGTTCTTC

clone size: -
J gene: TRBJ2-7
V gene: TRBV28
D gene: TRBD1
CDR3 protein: CAYADRGGSYEQYF
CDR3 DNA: TGTGCCTACGCTGACAGGGGTGGATCCTACGAGCAGTACTTC

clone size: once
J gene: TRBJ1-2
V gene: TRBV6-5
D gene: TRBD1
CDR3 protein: CASSNYRGDYGYTF
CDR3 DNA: TGTGCCAGCAGCAACTACAGGGGGGACTATGGCTACACCTTC

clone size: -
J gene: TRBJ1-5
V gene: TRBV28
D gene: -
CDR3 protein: CASSLWGASNQPQHF
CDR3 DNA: TGTGCCAGCAGTTTATGGGGGGCAAGCAATCAGCCCCAGCATTTT